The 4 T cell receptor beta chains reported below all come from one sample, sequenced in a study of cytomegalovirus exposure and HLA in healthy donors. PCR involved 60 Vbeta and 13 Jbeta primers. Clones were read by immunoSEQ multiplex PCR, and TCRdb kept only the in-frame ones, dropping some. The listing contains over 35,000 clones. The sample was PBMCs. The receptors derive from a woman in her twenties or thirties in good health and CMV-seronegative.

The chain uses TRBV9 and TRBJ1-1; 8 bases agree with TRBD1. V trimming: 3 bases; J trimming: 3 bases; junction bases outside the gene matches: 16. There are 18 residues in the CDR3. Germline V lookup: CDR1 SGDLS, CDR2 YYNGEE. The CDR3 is CASSATGQATTWDTEAFF. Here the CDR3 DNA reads TGTGCCAGCAGCGCAACGGGACAGGCTACAACGTGGGACACTGAAGCTTTCTTT. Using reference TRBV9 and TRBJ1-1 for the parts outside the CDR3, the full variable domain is DSGVTQTPKHLITATGQRVTLRCSPRSGDLSVYWYQQSLDQGLQFLIQYYNGEERAKGNILERFSAQQFPDLHSELNLSSLELGDSALYFCASSATGQATTWDTEAFFGQGTRLTVV.

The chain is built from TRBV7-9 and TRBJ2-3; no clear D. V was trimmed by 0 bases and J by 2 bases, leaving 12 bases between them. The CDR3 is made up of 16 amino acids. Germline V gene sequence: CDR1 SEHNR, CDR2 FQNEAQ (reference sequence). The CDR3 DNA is TGTGCCAGCAGCTTAGCCCGCAGCGCGGACACAGATACGCAGTATTTT. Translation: CASSLARSADTDTQYF.

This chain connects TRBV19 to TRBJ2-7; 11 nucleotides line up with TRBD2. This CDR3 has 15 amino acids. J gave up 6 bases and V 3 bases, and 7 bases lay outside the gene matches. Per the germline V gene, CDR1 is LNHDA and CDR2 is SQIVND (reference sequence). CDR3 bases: TGTGCCAGTAGTATGTCTACTAGCGGGAGTCGCGAGCAGTACTTC. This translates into CASSMSTSGSREQYF.

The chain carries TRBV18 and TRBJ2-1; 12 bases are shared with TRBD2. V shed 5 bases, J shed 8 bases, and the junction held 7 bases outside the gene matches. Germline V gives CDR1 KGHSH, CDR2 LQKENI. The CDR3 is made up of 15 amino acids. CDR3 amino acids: CASSGTSGRGDEQFF. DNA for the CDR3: TGTGCCAGCTCAGGGACTAGCGGGCGCGGGGATGAGCAGTTCTTC.